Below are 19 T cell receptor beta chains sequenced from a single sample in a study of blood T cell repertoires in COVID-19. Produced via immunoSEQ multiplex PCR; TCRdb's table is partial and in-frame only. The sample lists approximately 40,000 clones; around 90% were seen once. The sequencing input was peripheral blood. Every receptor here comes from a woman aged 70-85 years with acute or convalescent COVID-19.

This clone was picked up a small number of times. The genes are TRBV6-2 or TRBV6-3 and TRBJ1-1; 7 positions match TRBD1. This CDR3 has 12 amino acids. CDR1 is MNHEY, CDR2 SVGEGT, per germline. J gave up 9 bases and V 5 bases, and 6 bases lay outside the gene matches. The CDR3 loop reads CASSPGTEKAFF. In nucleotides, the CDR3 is TGTGCCAGCAGTCCCGGGACAGAAAAAGCTTTCTTT.

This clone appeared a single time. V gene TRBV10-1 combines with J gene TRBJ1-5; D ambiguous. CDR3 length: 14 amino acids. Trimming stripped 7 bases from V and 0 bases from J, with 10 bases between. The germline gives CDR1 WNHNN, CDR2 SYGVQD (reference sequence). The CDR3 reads CASTEWFSNQPQHF. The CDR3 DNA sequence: TGCGCCAGCACCGAGTGGTTTAGCAATCAGCCCCAGCATTTT.

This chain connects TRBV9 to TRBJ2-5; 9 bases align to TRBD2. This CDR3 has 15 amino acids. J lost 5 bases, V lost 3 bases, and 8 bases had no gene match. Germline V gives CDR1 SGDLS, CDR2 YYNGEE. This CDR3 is CASSESGGSRETQYF. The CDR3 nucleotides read TGTGCCAGCAGCGAAAGCGGGGGGAGTCGCGAGACCCAGTACTTC.

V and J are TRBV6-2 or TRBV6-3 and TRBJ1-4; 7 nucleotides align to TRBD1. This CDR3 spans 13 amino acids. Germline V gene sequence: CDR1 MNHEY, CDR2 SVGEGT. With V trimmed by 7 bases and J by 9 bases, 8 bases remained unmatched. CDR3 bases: TGTGCCAGCAACCCCGGGACAGCCCAAAAACTGTTTTTT. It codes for CASNPGTAQKLFF.

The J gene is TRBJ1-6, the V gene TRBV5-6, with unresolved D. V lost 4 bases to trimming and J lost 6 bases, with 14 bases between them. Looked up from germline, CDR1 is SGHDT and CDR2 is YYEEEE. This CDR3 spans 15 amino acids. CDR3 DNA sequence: TGTGCCAGCAGCCCACGACCCTGGGCTAATTCACCCCTCCACTTT. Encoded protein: CASSPRPWANSPLHF.

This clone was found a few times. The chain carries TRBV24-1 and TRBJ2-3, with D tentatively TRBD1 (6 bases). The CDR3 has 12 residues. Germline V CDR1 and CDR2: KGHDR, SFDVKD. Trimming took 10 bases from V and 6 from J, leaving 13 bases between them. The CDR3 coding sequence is TGTGCCACAAACAGGGAGTCGGATACGCAGTATTTT. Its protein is CATNRESDTQYF.

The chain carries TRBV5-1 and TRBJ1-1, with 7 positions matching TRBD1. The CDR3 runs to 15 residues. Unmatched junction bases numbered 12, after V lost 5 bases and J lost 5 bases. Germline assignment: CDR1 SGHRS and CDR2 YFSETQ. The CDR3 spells CASRSRTGPETEAFF. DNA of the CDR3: TGCGCCAGCAGATCCCGGACAGGCCCGGAGACTGAAGCTTTCTTT.

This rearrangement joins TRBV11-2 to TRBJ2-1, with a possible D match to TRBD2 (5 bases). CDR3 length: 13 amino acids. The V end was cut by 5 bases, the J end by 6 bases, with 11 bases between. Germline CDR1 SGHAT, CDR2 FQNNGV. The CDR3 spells CASSPPEGNEQFF. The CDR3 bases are TGTGCCAGCAGCCCGCCTGAGGGCAATGAGCAGTTCTTC.

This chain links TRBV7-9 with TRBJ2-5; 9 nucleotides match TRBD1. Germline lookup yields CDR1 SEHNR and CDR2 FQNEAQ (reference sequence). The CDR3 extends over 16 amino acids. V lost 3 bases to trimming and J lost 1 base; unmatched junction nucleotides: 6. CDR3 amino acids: CASSFDEQGAQETQYF. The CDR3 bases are TGTGCCAGCAGCTTCGACGAACAGGGGGCCCAAGAGACCCAGTACTTC.

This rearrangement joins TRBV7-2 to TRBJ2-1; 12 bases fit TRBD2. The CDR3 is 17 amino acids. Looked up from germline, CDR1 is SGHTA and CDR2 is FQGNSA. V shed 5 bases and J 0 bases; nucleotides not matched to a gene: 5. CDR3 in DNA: TGTGCCAGCAGCCGGACTAGCGGGGTAGGCTCCTACAATGAGCAGTTCTTC. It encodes CASSRTSGVGSYNEQFF.

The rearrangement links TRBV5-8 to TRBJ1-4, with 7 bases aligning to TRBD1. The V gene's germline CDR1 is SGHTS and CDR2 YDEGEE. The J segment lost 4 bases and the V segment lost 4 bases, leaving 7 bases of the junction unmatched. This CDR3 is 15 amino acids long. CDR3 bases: TGTGCCAGCAGCACGCCGGGACAGTATAATGAAAAACTGTTTTTT. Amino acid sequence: CASSTPGQYNEKLFF.

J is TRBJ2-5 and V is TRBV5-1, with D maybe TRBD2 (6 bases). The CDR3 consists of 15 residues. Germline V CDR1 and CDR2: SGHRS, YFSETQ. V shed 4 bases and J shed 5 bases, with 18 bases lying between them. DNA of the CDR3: TGCGCCAGCAGCCTTAGTTCAGGGCTAGCGGAGACCCAGTACTTC. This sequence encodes CASSLSSGLAETQYF.

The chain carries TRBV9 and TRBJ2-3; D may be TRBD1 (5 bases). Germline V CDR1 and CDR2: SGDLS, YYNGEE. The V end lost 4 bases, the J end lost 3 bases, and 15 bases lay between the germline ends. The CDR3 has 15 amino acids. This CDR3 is CASSPPQGMTDTQYF. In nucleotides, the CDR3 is TGTGCCAGCAGCCCCCCCCAGGGAATGACAGATACGCAGTATTTT.

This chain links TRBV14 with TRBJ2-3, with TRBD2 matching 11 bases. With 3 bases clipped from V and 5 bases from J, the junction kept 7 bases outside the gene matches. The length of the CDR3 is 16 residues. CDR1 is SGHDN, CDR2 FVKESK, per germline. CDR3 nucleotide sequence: TGTGCCAGCAGCCACCTACTAGCGGGAGTTGGAGATACGCAGTATTTT. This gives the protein CASSHLLAGVGDTQYF.

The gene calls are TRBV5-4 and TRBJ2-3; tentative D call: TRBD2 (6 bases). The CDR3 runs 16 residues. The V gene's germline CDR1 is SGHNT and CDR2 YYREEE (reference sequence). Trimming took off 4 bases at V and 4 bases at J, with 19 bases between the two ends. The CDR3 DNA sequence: TGTGCCAGCAGCGACTATGGGACTGATTTGGCAGATACGCAGTATTTT. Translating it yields CASSDYGTDLADTQYF.

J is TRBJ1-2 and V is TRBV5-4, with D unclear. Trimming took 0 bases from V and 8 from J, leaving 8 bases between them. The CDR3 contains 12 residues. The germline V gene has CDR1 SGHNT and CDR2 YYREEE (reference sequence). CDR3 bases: TGTGCCAGCAGCTTGGAAGGAGCCGGCTACACCTTC. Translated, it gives CASSLEGAGYTF.

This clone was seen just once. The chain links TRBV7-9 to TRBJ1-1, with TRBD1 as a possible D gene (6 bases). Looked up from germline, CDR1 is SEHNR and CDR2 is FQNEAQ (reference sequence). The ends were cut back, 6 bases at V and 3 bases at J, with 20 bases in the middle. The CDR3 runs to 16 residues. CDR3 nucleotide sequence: TGTGCCAGCAGTGATGCGGGGGGCGCGGGGGACACTGAAGCTTTCTTT. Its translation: CASSDAGGAGDTEAFF.

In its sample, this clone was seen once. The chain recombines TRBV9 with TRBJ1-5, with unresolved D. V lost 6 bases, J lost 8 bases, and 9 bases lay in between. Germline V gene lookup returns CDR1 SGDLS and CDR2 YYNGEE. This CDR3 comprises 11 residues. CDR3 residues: CASTDWEPQHF. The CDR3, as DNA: TGTGCCAGCACCGACTGGGAGCCCCAGCATTTT.

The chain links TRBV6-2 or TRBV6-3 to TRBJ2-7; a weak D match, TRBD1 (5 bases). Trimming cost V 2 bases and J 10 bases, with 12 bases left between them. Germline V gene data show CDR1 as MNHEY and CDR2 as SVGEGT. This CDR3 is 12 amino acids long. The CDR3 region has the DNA TGTGCCAGCAGTTACGATGACAGAAGACAGTACGTC. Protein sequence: CASSYDDRRQYV.